This T cell receptor beta chain appears in the sequencing data of a study of cytomegalovirus exposure and HLA in healthy donors. Study as a whole: Around 80 million unique TCRs from HLA-typed donors were held in an early data release. Whole-study findings and limits: Most subjects had HLA-A and HLA-B alleles reportedly predicted accurately by TCR beta sequences.

The length of the CDR3 is 12 residues. The germline V and J ends were trimmed by 5 bases and 6 bases, with 10 bases remaining between them. CDR1 and CDR2 (germline): SGHVS, FQNEAQ. PCR used 60 Vbeta primers and 13 Jbeta primers. Here immunoSEQ multiplex PCR was the method, and the copy in TCRdb shows in-frame clones only, minus some. The data hold 130,000 to 150,000 clones, with roughly 83% observed a single time. A note on this clone: Its antigen is still unknown.

Source material: PBMCs. The TCR was taken from a female donor in good health and CMV-seronegative. The chain carries TRBV7-8 and TRBJ1-2; the D is unclear. Here the CDR3 reads CASSATLNGYTF. In DNA form, the CDR3 reads TGTGCCAGCAGCGCCACTCTCAATGGCTACACCTTC.